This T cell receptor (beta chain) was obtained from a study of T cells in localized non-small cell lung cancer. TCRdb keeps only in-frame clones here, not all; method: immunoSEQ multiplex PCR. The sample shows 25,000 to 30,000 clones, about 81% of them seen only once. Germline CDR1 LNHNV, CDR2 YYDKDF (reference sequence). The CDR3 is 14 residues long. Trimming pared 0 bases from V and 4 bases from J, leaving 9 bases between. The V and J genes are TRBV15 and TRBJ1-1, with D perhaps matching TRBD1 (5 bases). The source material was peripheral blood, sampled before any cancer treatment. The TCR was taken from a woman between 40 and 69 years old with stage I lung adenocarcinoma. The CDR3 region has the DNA TGTGCCACCAGCAGAGATGTTGGGGGCACTGAAGCTTTCTTT. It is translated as CATSRDVGGTEAFF.